This T cell receptor beta chain was sequenced in a study of technical replicates of blood from several donors. J gave up 5 bases and V 5 bases, and 5 bases lay outside the gene matches. In germline, CDR1 is SEHNR, CDR2 FQNEAQ (reference sequence). The CDR3 contains 13 residues. Generated by immunoSEQ multiplex PCR, the TCRdb table keeps only in-frame clones and is missing some. The sample shows tens of thousands of clones, over 80% of them seen only once. This TCR was recovered from a human donor in good health. The sample comprised T cells isolated from PBMCs. The chain couples TRBV7-9 to TRBJ2-7; the match to TRBD1 covers 8 bases. In DNA form, the CDR3 reads TGTGCCAGCAGCGTCGACAGGGGAAACGAGCAGTACTTC. Translated, it gives CASSVDRGNEQYF.